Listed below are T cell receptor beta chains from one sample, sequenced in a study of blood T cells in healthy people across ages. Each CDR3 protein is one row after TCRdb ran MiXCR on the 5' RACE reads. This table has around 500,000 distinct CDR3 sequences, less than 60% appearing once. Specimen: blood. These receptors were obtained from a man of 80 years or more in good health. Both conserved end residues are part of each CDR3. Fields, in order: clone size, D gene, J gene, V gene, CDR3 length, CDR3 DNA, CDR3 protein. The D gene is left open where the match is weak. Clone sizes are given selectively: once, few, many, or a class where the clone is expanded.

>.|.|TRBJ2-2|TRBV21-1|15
TGTGCCAGCAGCCCAGGGTCTCTCAACACCGGGGAGCTGTTTTTT
CASSPGSLNTGELFF
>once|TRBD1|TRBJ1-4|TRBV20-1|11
TGCAGTGCTTGGACAGGGGAAAAACTGTTTTTT
CSAWTGEKLFF
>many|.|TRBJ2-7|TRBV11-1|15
TGTGCCAGCAGTGTATCCTCCCAAAGCTCCTACGAGCAGTACTTC
CASSVSSQSSYEQYF
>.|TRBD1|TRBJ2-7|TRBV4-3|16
TGCGCCAGCAGCCAAGAAAGTGCGACAGGGACCTACGAGCAGTACTTC
CASSQESATGTYEQYF
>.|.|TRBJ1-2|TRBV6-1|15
TGTGCCAGCAGTGAAGCGAGCTCTCGCCTCTATGGCTACACCTTC
CASSEASSRLYGYTF
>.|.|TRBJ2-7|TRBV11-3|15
TGTGCCAGCAGCTTAAGGTCAGGGGACTTCTACGAGCAGTACTTC
CASSLRSGDFYEQYF
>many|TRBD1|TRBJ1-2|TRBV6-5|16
TGTGCCAGCAGTTCCTCCGGGACAGGGGCATTCTATGGCTACACCTTC
CASSSSGTGAFYGYTF
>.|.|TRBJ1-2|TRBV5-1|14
TGCGCCAGCAGCTCGGTCCCGGACAGCTATGGCTACACCTTC
CASSSVPDSYGYTF
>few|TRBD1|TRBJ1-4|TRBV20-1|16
TGCAGTGCTAGAGTTTTAAGTGGGACAGGGTTTGAAAAACTGTTTTTT
CSARVLSGTGFEKLFF
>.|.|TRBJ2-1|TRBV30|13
TGTGCCTGGAGAACGGACAGAAACAATGAGCAGTTCTTC
CAWRTDRNNEQFF
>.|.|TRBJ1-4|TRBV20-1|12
TGCAGTGCCCACAGTTGGGAGGAAAAACTGTTTTTT
CSAHSWEEKLFF
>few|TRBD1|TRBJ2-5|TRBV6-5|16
TGTGCCAGCAGTCCGGGGACAGGGTCACTCCAAGAGACCCAGTACTTC
CASSPGTGSLQETQYF
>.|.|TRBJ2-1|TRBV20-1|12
TGCAGTGCTATCCGGGGGTACAATGAGCAGTTCTTC
CSAIRGYNEQFF
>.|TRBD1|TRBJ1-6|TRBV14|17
TGTGCCAGCAGCCAAGGAGGGACAGGGACCTATAATTCACCCCTCCACTTT
CASSQGGTGTYNSPLHF
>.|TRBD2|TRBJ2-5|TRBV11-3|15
TGTGCCAGCAGCTTAGATGGGACTAGCGGTAATGAGCAGTACTTC
CASSLDGTSGNEQYF
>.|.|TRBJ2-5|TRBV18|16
TGTGCCAGCTCCGGGCGGGGTCTGTTCTCCTACAATGAGCAGTACTTC
CASSGRGLFSYNEQYF
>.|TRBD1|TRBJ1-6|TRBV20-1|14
TGCAGTGCGCCGACAGGGCGGTATAATTCACCCCTCCACTTT
CSAPTGRYNSPLHF
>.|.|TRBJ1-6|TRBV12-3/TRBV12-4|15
TGTGCCAGCAGTTTCATGGGGGCAGGGAATTCACCCCTCCACTTT
CASSFMGAGNSPLHF
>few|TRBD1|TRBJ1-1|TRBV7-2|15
TGTGCCAGCAGCCCTAAGACAGGGGCCAACACTGAAGCTTTCTTT
CASSPKTGANTEAFF
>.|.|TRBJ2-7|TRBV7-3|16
TGTGCCAGCAGCTTAAGTCCCACTGCCGTTTCCTACGAGCAGTACTTC
CASSLSPTAVSYEQYF
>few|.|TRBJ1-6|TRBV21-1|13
TGTGCCAGCAGCTCCCAGGGCGCCTCACCCCTCCACTTT
CASSSQGASPLHF
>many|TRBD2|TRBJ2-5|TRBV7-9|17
TGTGCCAGCAGCCCCCACAATCCCAGCGGGATAGGAGAGACCCAGTACTTC
CASSPHNPSGIGETQYF
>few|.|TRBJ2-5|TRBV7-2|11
TGTGCCAGCAGCTTAGAAAAGACCCAGTACTTC
CASSLEKTQYF
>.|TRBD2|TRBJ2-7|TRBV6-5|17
TGCGTCAGCAGTTACTCGCTCCCTAGCGGGAGGGCCCACGAGCAGTACTTC
CVSSYSLPSGRAHEQYF
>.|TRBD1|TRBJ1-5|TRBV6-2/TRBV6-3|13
TGTGCCAGCAGTGGACAGGGGGTTCAGCCCCAGCATTTT
CASSGQGVQPQHF